The sequence of this TCR beta chain was determined in a study of cytomegalovirus exposure and HLA in healthy donors. Trimming took 5 bases from V and 3 from J; bases not matched to a gene: 5. This CDR3 is built from 14 residues. Germline V gene sequence: CDR1 MNHEY, CDR2 SMNVEV (reference sequence). TCRdb's copy holds only in-frame clones and misses some; the assay was immunoSEQ multiplex PCR. The sample lists roughly 80,000 clones, 94% occurring once. The chain links TRBV27 to TRBJ1-1, with 8 bases matching TRBD1. Sample: PBMCs. This TCR was recovered from a young woman in good health and CMV-seronegative. This chain's CDR3 is CASSPWTGHTEAFF. In DNA, the CDR3 is TGTGCCAGCAGTCCTTGGACAGGGCACACTGAAGCTTTCTTT.